This paragraph covers one TCR beta chain sequence. The sample belongs to a study of T-cell memory formation after mild COVID-19. TCRdb fed the 5' RACE reads into MiXCR, producing one record per CDR3 protein. Of 210,000 or so distinct CDR3 sequences in the sample, roughly a tenth were seen once. The V and J ends lost 2 bases and 7 bases respectively, with 15 bases between them. CDR3 length equals 15 residues. Germline CDR1 is KGHSH and CDR2 is LQKENI. V gene TRBV18 combines with J gene TRBJ2-1; D is perhaps TRBD1 or TRBD2 (5 bases each). Sequencing was carried out using PBMCs or a T cell subset sorted from them (not recorded which). This TCR was recovered from a man between 18 and 35 years old who had mild COVID-19 (a few samples of this study predate the infection). Cell type and time point are not known. The CDR3 coding sequence is TGTGCCAGCTCACCATATTCGGGACGCCAAAATGAGCAGTTCTTC. It yields the protein CASSPYSGRQNEQFF.